This record concerns one T cell receptor beta chain sequence. The target antigen is unknown. This specimen belongs to a study of cytomegalovirus exposure and HLA in healthy donors. Study results and caveats: When analyzed later, a missense DCLRE1C variant was found to be linked to TCR beta V- and J-gene trimming.

60 Vbeta and 13 Jbeta primers were used in PCR. Measured with immunoSEQ multiplex PCR; TCRdb has only the in-frame clones, and not every one. The data show over 200,000 clones, about 84% seen once. The CDR3 runs 15 residues. The junction had 8 bases not matched to a gene; V was cut back by 7 bases and J by 5 bases. Germline CDR1 and CDR2: MNHNS and SASEGT. The sequencing input was PBMCs. The chain is built from TRBV6-1 and TRBJ2-3, with 11 bases fitting TRBD1. The TCR was taken from a human donor in good health. The CDR3 here is CASNRGQGGGDTQYF. As DNA, the CDR3 is TGTGCCAGCAACAGGGGACAGGGGGGAGGAGATACGCAGTATTTT.